Below, 8 T cell receptor beta chains from the same sample are listed, as sequenced in a study of blood T cells in healthy people across ages. It was with a sample-barcoded 5' primer and a J-beta primer mix that a second PCR of about 7 to 12 cycles was run. MiXCR was run by TCRdb on the 5' RACE reads, yielding one entry per CDR3 protein. The table has hundreds of thousands of distinct CDR3 sequences, under 65% seen once. The sequencing input was blood. Receptor source: a woman older than 75 in good health.

The chain employs TRBV12-3 or TRBV12-4 and TRBJ1-6; D is unclear. V lost 6 bases to trimming and J lost 7 bases, with 10 bases between them. This CDR3 comprises 13 residues. The CDR3 coding sequence is TGTGCCAGCAGAAACTACAGAAATTCACCCCTCCACTTT. Protein: CASRNYRNSPLHF.

This clonotype was found a few times. The rearrangement uses TRBV5-6 and TRBJ2-2, with D uncertain. Germline CDR1 SGHDT, CDR2 YYEEEE. Trimming removed 2 bases from V and 6 bases from J, with 5 bases in between. The CDR3 runs to 12 residues. CDR3 in DNA: TGTGCCAGCAGCTTTTCGCCCGGGGAGCTGTTTTTT. Amino acid sequence: CASSFSPGELFF.

The chain employs TRBV4-3 and TRBJ1-5, with D perhaps TRBD1 (5 bases). From germline, CDR1 is LGHNA and CDR2 YSLEER. The CDR3 contains 15 residues. V dropped 0 bases and J dropped 4 bases, with 10 bases sitting between them. CDR3 nucleotides: TGCGCCAGCAGCCAAGATGGGGCAGTAAATCAGCCCCAGCATTTT. Amino acid sequence: CASSQDGAVNQPQHF.

Concerning this clonotype: A much larger clone differs from this one at a single base, so this may be a read error. V gene TRBV7-9 combines with J gene TRBJ2-1; a weak D match, TRBD2 (6 bases). CDR1 is SEHNR, CDR2 FQNEAQ, per germline (reference sequence). The CDR3 is 15 residues long. Trimming removed 7 bases from V and 7 bases from J, with 20 bases in between. The CDR3: CASTLTGGFLNEQFF. The CDR3 DNA reads as TGTGCCAGCACCCTTACTGGGGGGTTTCTGAATGAGCAGTTCTTC.

This clonotype was found a few times. This chain joins TRBV28 and TRBJ2-2, with 7 nucleotides matching TRBD1. Germline lookup yields CDR1 MDHEN and CDR2 SYDVKM. V was pared by 6 bases and J by 5 bases, with 6 bases of the junction left unmatched. The CDR3 extends over 14 amino acids. CDR3 in DNA: TGTGCCAGCAGCTACAGGGGCTGGACCGGGGAGCTGTTTTTT. This sequence encodes CASSYRGWTGELFF.

CDR3 sequence (DNA): TGTGCCTGGAGTTGGGAGGACAATTCACCCCTCCACTTT. This translates into CAWSWEDNSPLHF. J is TRBJ1-6 and V is TRBV30; D is ambiguous. Trimming took off 2 bases at V and 7 bases at J, with 9 bases between the two ends. CDR3 size: 13 residues. Per the germline V gene, CDR1 is GTSNPN and CDR2 is SVGIG (reference sequence).

The rearrangement uses TRBV6-6 and TRBJ2-5, with TRBD2 as a possible D gene (5 bases). This CDR3 comprises 14 residues. With 1 base removed from V and 2 bases from J, the gap between germline ends came to 8 bases. Per the germline V gene, CDR1 is MNHNY and CDR2 is SVGAGI (reference sequence). The CDR3 DNA reads TGTGCCAGCAGTTACTGGGAGAATCAAGAGACCCAGTACTTC. Residues: CASSYWENQETQYF.

On this clonotype: This clone may be a read error of a much larger clone one base away. The rearrangement uses TRBV6-6 and TRBJ2-1; D not resolved. The CDR3 runs 14 residues. CDR1 and CDR2 (germline): MNHNY, SVGAGI (reference sequence). The CDR3 is CASSYSEQRNVQFF. In nucleotides, the CDR3 is TGTGCCAGCAGTTACTCGGAGCAGCGCAATGTGCAGTTCTTC.